Listed below are T cell receptor beta chains from one sample, sequenced in a study of cytomegalovirus exposure and HLA in healthy donors. Sequenced by immunoSEQ multiplex PCR; TCRdb stores in-frame clones only, minus some. The sample holds 190,000 or so clones, roughly four fifths seen once. Sequencing was performed on PBMCs. All receptors come from a woman younger than 30 in good health and CMV-seropositive. Each CDR3 is given with its conserved first and last residue. The order of the fields is clone size, J gene, V gene, D gene, CDR3 protein, CDR3 DNA. D genes are given only for firm matches. Clone size is given for some rows only: seen once, a few or many times, or a class if the clone is expanded.

once,TRBJ2-2,TRBV4-1,.,CASSQVLLNTGELFF,TGCGCCAGCAGCCAAGTCCTTCTGAACACCGGGGAGCTGTTTTTT
.,TRBJ1-3,TRBV15,.,CATSRAQGTSSGNTIYF,TGTGCCACCAGCAGAGCTCAGGGAACCAGCTCTGGAAACACCATATATTTT
few,TRBJ2-6,TRBV15,.,CATSRVTGSGANVLTF,TGTGCCACCAGCAGAGTTACAGGCTCTGGGGCCAACGTCCTGACTTTC
.,TRBJ1-5,TRBV6-5,.,CASSYSAERPQHF,TGTGCCAGCAGTTACTCGGCGGAGCGGCCCCAGCATTTT
.,TRBJ2-1,TRBV4-2,TRBD2,CASSPPSGGALYNEQFF,TGTGCCAGCAGCCCCCCCAGCGGGGGGGCCCTCTACAATGAGCAGTTCTTC
once,TRBJ2-1,TRBV4-2,.,CASSQEGAPSAGEQFF,TGTGCCAGCAGCCAAGAAGGGGCTCCTAGCGCTGGGGAGCAGTTCTTC
.,TRBJ2-7,TRBV6-5,.,CASSKDPGHVYEQYF,TGTGCCAGCAGTAAGGACCCGGGACACGTCTACGAGCAGTACTTC
.,TRBJ2-1,TRBV29-1,.,CSVDSAGAGVNEQFF,TGCAGCGTTGACTCCGCGGGGGCTGGGGTAAATGAGCAGTTCTTC
few,TRBJ1-2,TRBV21-1,.,CASSKGRCYGYTF,TGTGCCAGCAGCAAGGGGAGATGCTATGGCTACACCTTC
.,TRBJ2-7,TRBV11-2,TRBD1,CASSPGQGSDEQYF,TGTGCCAGCAGCCCAGGACAGGGTAGCGACGAGCAGTACTTC
.,TRBJ2-2,TRBV4-1,.,CASSQEAGANTGELFF,TGCGCCAGCAGCCAAGAGGCAGGTGCGAACACCGGGGAGCTGTTTTTT
once,TRBJ1-1,TRBV29-1,.,CSAWANTEAFF,TGCAGCGCTTGGGCGAACACTGAAGCTTTCTTT
.,TRBJ2-3,TRBV11-3,TRBD2,CASSSPLAGGPGDADTQYF,TGTGCCAGCAGCTCCCCGCTAGCGGGGGGGCCTGGTGATGCCGATACGCAGTATTTT
.,TRBJ1-5,TRBV12-5,.,CASAGDIQPQHF,TGTGCTAGTGCCGGGGACATTCAGCCCCAGCATTTT
.,TRBJ1-5,TRBV18,.,CASSRRQTNQPQHF,TGTGCCAGCTCACGTAGACAGACCAATCAGCCCCAGCATTTT
.,TRBJ1-1,TRBV6-1,TRBD1,CASSQGQTHKAEAFF,TGTGCCAGCAGTCAGGGACAGACCCATAAGGCTGAAGCTTTCTTT
.,TRBJ1-1,TRBV19,.,CASSSYDRNAEAFF,TGTGCCAGTAGTTCGTACGACAGGAACGCTGAAGCTTTCTTT